This passage covers 27 T cell receptor beta chains from one sample sequenced in a study of T-cell memory formation after mild COVID-19. TCRdb itself ran the 5' RACE reads through MiXCR, one entry per CDR3 protein. Of about 250,000 distinct CDR3 sequences in the sample, over 15% were seen once. The sample was PBMCs or a T cell subset sorted from them (not recorded which). The receptors were sampled from an adult woman who had mild COVID-19 (a few samples of this study predate the infection). Cell type and time point are not known.

This clonotype was found a few times. This rearrangement joins TRBV2 to TRBJ2-1, with 9 positions matching TRBD2. CDR1 SNHLY and CDR2 FYNNEI come from the germline V gene. This CDR3 region has 14 residues. V trimming: 5 bases; J trimming: 9 bases; junction bases outside the gene matches: 8. CDR3 protein: CASSMGLANGEQFF. The CDR3 DNA follows: TGTGCCAGCAGTATGGGACTAGCCAACGGTGAGCAGTTCTTC.

V usage is TRBV20-1 and J usage is TRBJ1-5; no clear D. This CDR3 has 12 amino acids. Looked up from germline, CDR1 is DFQATT and CDR2 is SNEGSKA (reference sequence). V lost 1 base, J lost 5 bases, and 6 bases lay in between. The CDR3, as DNA: TGCAGTGCTAGAGGTTTGGATCAGCCCCAGCATTTT. This sequence encodes CSARGLDQPQHF.

This clonotype occurred a few times. J is TRBJ2-7 and V is TRBV6-5; D is ambiguous. V lost 6 bases and J 0 bases, leaving 12 bases between the germline ends. Germline V CDR1 and CDR2: MNHEY, SVGAGI. This CDR3 region has 14 residues. The CDR3 spells CASRLLVSSYEQYF. CDR3 bases: TGTGCCAGCAGACTTCTAGTGAGCTCCTACGAGCAGTACTTC.

The V and J genes are TRBV19 and TRBJ1-4; D is unclear. The germline V gene has CDR1 LNHDA and CDR2 SQIVND (reference sequence). With 2 bases removed from V and 7 bases from J, the gap between germline ends came to 14 bases. There are 15 residues in the CDR3. The CDR3 spells CASSIIPGEGEKLFF. In DNA, the CDR3 is TGTGCCAGTAGTATAATTCCGGGTGAGGGTGAAAAACTGTTTTTT.

This clonotype was seen ten or more times. This chain links TRBV7-9 with TRBJ2-7, with D tentatively TRBD2 (5 bases). Trimming pared 3 bases from V and 0 bases from J, leaving 15 bases between. There are 16 residues in the CDR3. Germline CDR1 is SEHNR and CDR2 is FQNEAQ (reference sequence). The CDR3 DNA follows: TGTGCCAGCAGCTTCGGTCCCAGGACTCCCTCCTACGAGCAGTACTTC. The encoded protein is CASSFGPRTPSYEQYF. The full variable domain, in which reference TRBV7-9 and TRBJ2-7 provide the parts outside the CDR3, is DTGVSQNPRHKITKRGQNVTFRCDPISEHNRLYWYRQTLGQGPEFLTYFQNEAQLEKSRLLSDRFSAERPKGSFSTLEIQRTEQGDSAMYLCASSFGPRTPSYEQYFGPGTRLTVT.

J is TRBJ1-1 and V is TRBV5-4, with TRBD1 matching over 7 bases. The CDR3 is 17 residues long. Germline lookup yields CDR1 SGHNT and CDR2 YYREEE (reference sequence). V lost 0 bases and J lost 4; bases outside the gene matches: 12. CDR3 amino acids: CASSLGVRQGVGTEAFF. The CDR3 DNA reads TGTGCCAGCAGCTTGGGAGTTCGCCAGGGGGTTGGCACTGAAGCTTTCTTT.

This clonotype occurred many times. This chain joins TRBV18 and TRBJ2-7; TRBD1 agrees at 9 bases. Trimming cost V 8 bases and J 3 bases; bases outside gene matches: 5. Germline V gene sequence: CDR1 KGHSH, CDR2 LQKENI. This CDR3 is built from 13 residues. In nucleotides, the CDR3 is TGTGCCAGCGCGACAGGGGGACACTACGAGCAGTACTTC. This sequence encodes CASATGGHYEQYF.

This clonotype was counted only a few times. The rearrangement uses TRBV10-3 and TRBJ2-3, with TRBD2 matching 10 bases. V lost 6 bases, J lost 4 bases, and 4 bases stayed unmatched. The CDR3 length is 14 residues. Germline lookup yields CDR1 ENHRY and CDR2 SYGVKD. The CDR3 sequence: CAIRKLAGSDTQYF. Here the CDR3 DNA reads TGTGCCATCAGAAAACTAGCGGGGTCAGATACGCAGTATTTT.

This clonotype was counted only a few times. The rearrangement uses TRBV11-2 and TRBJ1-1; D ambiguous. V gave up 5 bases and J gave up 1 base, with 11 bases separating them. Germline-derived CDR1 and CDR2 are SGHAT and FQNNGV. The CDR3 sequence is 14 residues long. This chain's CDR3 is CASSREGRNTEAFF. CDR3 sequence (DNA): TGTGCCAGCAGCAGAGAAGGACGGAACACTGAAGCTTTCTTT.

The gene calls are TRBV10-3 and TRBJ1-2, with unresolved D. The CDR3 covers 17 residues. V was cut by 0 bases and J by 4 bases, with 18 bases left in between. Germline V gene lookup returns CDR1 ENHRY and CDR2 SYGVKD. This CDR3 is CAISESIIRILAYGYTF. CDR3 coding DNA: TGTGCCATCAGTGAGTCAATAATACGAATACTCGCCTATGGCTACACCTTC.

This rearrangement joins TRBV15 to TRBJ2-2, with a weak D call TRBD2 (7 bases). Per the germline V gene, CDR1 is LNHNV and CDR2 is YYDKDF (reference sequence). The CDR3 totals 15 residues. The V end was cut by 8 bases, the J end by 4 bases, with 17 bases between. The CDR3 loop is CATGRGGASTGELFF. CDR3 in DNA: TGTGCCACCGGTAGGGGGGGGGCGAGCACCGGGGAGCTGTTTTTT.

The rearrangement joins TRBV5-1 to TRBJ2-5; D remains unclear. Germline V gene sequence: CDR1 SGHRS, CDR2 YFSETQ. This CDR3 has 14 residues. The ends were cut back, 1 base at V and 2 bases at J, with 9 bases in the middle. The CDR3 nucleotides read TGCGCCAGCAGCTTGAACGTCGGACAAGAGACCCAGTACTTC. The encoded protein is CASSLNVGQETQYF.

This clonotype has ten or more counts. The genes are TRBV15 and TRBJ2-3, with 9 bases aligning to TRBD1. Germline V gene lookup returns CDR1 LNHNV and CDR2 YYDKDF (reference sequence). V was clipped by 5 bases and J by 6 bases; unmatched bases: 12. CDR3 length: 16 residues. The CDR3 here is CATSVSGTGTMDTQYF. CDR3 coding DNA: TGTGCCACCAGCGTATCCGGGACAGGGACCATGGATACGCAGTATTTT.

This clonotype was observed at least ten times. The V gene is TRBV5-1, the J gene TRBJ2-2, with D possibly TRBD1 on 6 matching bases. From germline, CDR1 is SGHRS and CDR2 YFSETQ. The V end was cut by 0 bases, the J end by 8 bases, with 11 bases between. This CDR3 has 14 residues. The CDR3 region is CASSLGQVPGELFF. The CDR3 region has the DNA TGCGCCAGCAGCTTGGGACAGGTTCCGGGGGAGCTGTTTTTT.

J is TRBJ1-1 and V is TRBV5-1; D may be TRBD1 (5 bases). Trimming removed 0 bases from V and 0 bases from J, with 12 bases in between. The CDR3 has 16 residues. Germline V CDR1 and CDR2: SGHRS, YFSETQ. The CDR3 nucleotides are TGCGCCAGCAGCTTGGCCGTAGACAGCATGAACACTGAAGCTTTCTTT. Translated, it gives CASSLAVDSMNTEAFF.

The chain employs TRBV12-3 or TRBV12-4 and TRBJ2-7, with D maybe TRBD1 (5 bases). This CDR3 is 13 amino acids long. V was shortened by 0 bases and J by 4 bases, with 7 bases between the two germline ends. CDR3 in DNA: TGTGCCAGCAGTTTAGCCCACAGGTACGAGCAGTACTTC. The encoded protein is CASSLAHRYEQYF.

This clonotype was counted only a few times. The V and J genes are TRBV12-3 or TRBV12-4 and TRBJ2-1; the D gene is possibly TRBD2 (5 bases). Trimming removed 2 bases at V and 7 bases at J, with 18 bases between. The CDR3 totals 16 residues. The CDR3 DNA follows: TGTGCCAGCAGTTTATCCCCCGCTGGCCCGGGGAATGAGCAGTTCTTC. This sequence encodes CASSLSPAGPGNEQFF.

This clonotype was seen more than once but under ten times. The CDR3 DNA reads as TGCAGTGCTAGAGAGGGTTACTACACTGAAGCTTTCTTT. It codes for CSAREGYYTEAFF. The chain couples TRBV20-1 to TRBJ1-1; D is uncertain. Between the trimmed V and J ends, which lost 0 bases and 3 bases, there was a span of 8 bases. Germline V CDR1 and CDR2: DFQATT, SNEGSKA (reference sequence). CDR3 size: 13 residues.

This chain joins TRBV4-2 and TRBJ2-7; D not certain. V lost 6 bases to trimming and J lost 0 bases, with 18 bases between them. There are 16 residues in the CDR3. The germline CDR1 and CDR2 sequences are LGHNA and YNFKEQ. Here the CDR3 reads CASRQLLGRSSYEQYF. The CDR3, as DNA: TGTGCCAGCAGGCAACTGTTGGGCAGGAGCTCCTACGAGCAGTACTTC.

The chain recombines TRBV11-1 with TRBJ2-2; perhaps D is TRBD1 or TRBD2 (6 bases each). The CDR3 is 18 amino acids. V was pared by 3 bases and J by 3 bases, with 20 bases between. Germline loops: CDR1 SGHAT, CDR2 FQDESV (reference sequence). DNA for the CDR3: TGTGCCAGCAGCTTCACCCGGTGGGGGGCCGGTGACACCGGGGAGCTGTTTTTT. Translated, it gives CASSFTRWGAGDTGELFF.

This clonotype has only a few counts. The rearrangement joins TRBV20-1 to TRBJ1-1; D remains ambiguous. The CDR3 totals 14 residues. V lost 0 bases and J lost 4, with 12 bases in between. Germline V gene data show CDR1 as DFQATT and CDR2 as SNEGSKA (reference sequence). CDR3 bases: TGCAGTGCTAGAGACGGCCCCACTATCACTGAAGCTTTCTTT. This encodes CSARDGPTITEAFF.

The rearrangement uses TRBV19 and TRBJ1-5; D is possibly TRBD1 (5 bases). Trimming took off 3 bases at V and 2 bases at J, with 11 bases between the two ends. The CDR3 covers 15 residues. Germline CDR1 is LNHDA and CDR2 is SQIVND (reference sequence). CDR3 protein: CASSMVGDGNQPQHF. CDR3 nucleotides: TGTGCCAGTAGTATGGTAGGGGACGGCAATCAGCCCCAGCATTTT.

The chain employs TRBV19 and TRBJ2-3; D unclear. The V end was cut by 6 bases, the J end by 2 bases, with 21 bases between. CDR3 length equals 17 residues. CDR1 and CDR2 from the germline V gene are LNHDA and SQIVND (reference sequence). In nucleotides, the CDR3 is TGTGCCAGTAGACCCGGCCGGCGTATCGCGTCCACAGATACGCAGTATTTT. Translated: CASRPGRRIASTDTQYF.

The V call is TRBV20-1, the J call TRBJ1-6; D not resolved. Deletions cut 1 base from V and 5 bases from J, with 12 bases between. Looked up from germline, CDR1 is DFQATT and CDR2 is SNEGSKA (reference sequence). The CDR3 is made up of 15 amino acids. The CDR3 is CSARGRERNNSPLHF. The DNA of the CDR3 is TGCAGTGCTAGAGGTCGGGAGAGAAATAATTCACCCCTCCACTTT.

The J gene is TRBJ2-7, the V gene TRBV29-1; TRBD2 aligns across 15 bases. The CDR3 covers 16 residues. Germline trimming cut 6 bases from V and 1 base from J; bases unmatched to any gene: 7. Germline CDR1 and CDR2: SQVTM and ANQGSEA. CDR3 in DNA: TGCAGCGTGGGCCCCGGGACTAGCGGGAGGTCCTACGAGCAGTACTTC. Amino acid sequence: CSVGPGTSGRSYEQYF.

The chain carries TRBV7-8 and TRBJ1-2, with 10 nucleotides matching TRBD1. CDR1 is SGHVS and CDR2 is FQNEAQ in the germline V gene. J lost 3 bases, V lost 2 bases, and 6 bases had no gene match. This CDR3 is 16 amino acids long. The CDR3 here is CASSLSRDRGDYGYTF. The CDR3 nucleotides are TGTGCCAGCAGCTTATCCCGGGACAGGGGAGACTATGGCTACACCTTC. Using reference TRBV7-8 and TRBJ1-2 for the parts outside the CDR3, the full variable domain is GAGVSQSPRYKVAKRGQDVALRCDPISGHVSLFWYQQALGQGPEFLTYFQNEAQLDKSGLPSDRFFAERPEGSVSTLKIQRTQQEDSAVYLCASSLSRDRGDYGYTFGSGTRLTVV.

The CDR3 coding sequence is TGTGCCATCAGTCTACGGACAGGATTCAACTATGGCTACACCTTC. It translates to CAISLRTGFNYGYTF. The gene calls are TRBV10-3 and TRBJ1-2; 7 bases line up with TRBD1. Germline V gene data show CDR1 as ENHRY and CDR2 as SYGVKD. This CDR3 is built from 15 residues. Trimming at V came to 5 bases and at J to 2 bases, leaving 8 bases not matched to a gene.